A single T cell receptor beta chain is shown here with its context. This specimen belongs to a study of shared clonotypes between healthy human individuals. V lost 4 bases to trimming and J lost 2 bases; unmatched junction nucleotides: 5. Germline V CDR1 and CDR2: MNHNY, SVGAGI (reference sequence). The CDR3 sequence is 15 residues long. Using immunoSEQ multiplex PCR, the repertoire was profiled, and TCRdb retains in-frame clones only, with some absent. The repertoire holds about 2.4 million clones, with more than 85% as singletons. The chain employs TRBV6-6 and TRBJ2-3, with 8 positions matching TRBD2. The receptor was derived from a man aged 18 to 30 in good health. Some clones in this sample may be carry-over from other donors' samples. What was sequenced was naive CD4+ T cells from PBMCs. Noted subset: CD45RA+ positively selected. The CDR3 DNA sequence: TGTGCCAGCAGTTCCGGGACTAGGGACACAGATACGCAGTATTTT. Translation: CASSSGTRDTDTQYF.